This TCR beta chain derives from a study of beta chain features in type 1 diabetes (dated by TCRdb to 2016 to 2019). Looking at the study overall: Patients and healthy donors did not differ in mean age, gender distribution, total cell number or subset yield. Regulatory and stem cell-like memory subsets were isolated from only 8 patients and roughly eight healthy donors, whereas naive and central memory subsets came from all 30 or so donors. Across all samples, some 110,000,000 sorted cells were examined, and cell number per subset correlated strongly with RNA yield. The study compared TCRB repertoires of sorted circulating CD4+ T cell subsets between recently diagnosed type 1 diabetes patients and matched healthy donors.

The paper's findings and limits, for the study overall: Shorter templates might be favored by PCR, yet because patient and control samples were amplified and corrected together, any such skew would affect both groups equally. At VDJ recombination sites, patients with type 1 diabetes made fewer insertions and deleted more nucleotides, a pattern implying thymic rearrangement abnormalities. A moderate but significant shortening of TCRB CDR3 length was observed in type 1 diabetes patients in all four CD4+ subsets. Only small numbers of individuals were included in the HLA sub-analyses, which left unresolved whether HLA type had any influence on TCRB rearrangement. Sequencing cDNA rather than genomic DNA could over-represent highly expressing activated cells, although activation and CD3 levels did not differ between groups. Naive, central memory and regulatory TCRB repertoires appeared to be more similar among patients than among healthy donors.

This clone was counted only a few times. The antigen it recognizes is unknown. Base quality data are lacking; no much larger clone is found one base away. Clipping removes 3 bases from V and 6 bases from J, with 10 as the unmatched junction base count. The germline V gene (reference sequence) specifies SEHNR as CDR1 and FQNEAQ as CDR2. Reading from cysteine to phenylalanine, the CDR3 counts 16 amino acids. Only the CDR3 region is kept as DNA, spanning 48 bases read in frame from base 1. The High Capacity cDNA Reverse Transcription Kit was used to reverse transcribe all of the isolated RNA, meaning that expressed TCRB transcripts were what got sequenced. Deep immunoSEQ sequencing was applied to naive, central memory and regulatory T cell samples, giving an average of around 4 million total reads per sample. Sorted cells were lysed in RLT buffer and RNA was extracted with DNase-treated RNeasy Micro or Mini kits, depending on cell number. To prevent cross-contamination, every cell subset was processed on its own, while patient and healthy donor samples were processed together. The immunoSEQ multiplex PCR was used to amplify TCRB sequences from cDNA, yielding 87-bp fragments that span the CDR3 region. Sequencing of the amplicons was performed on the Illumina HiSeq platform. As for how the authors treated the data: Synthetic template baselines were used to correct PCR bias computationally, reads within Hamming distance 2 were collapsed, and singletons that could not be merged were discarded. By aligning reads against IMGT, V, D and J genes, CDR3 length, and insertions or deletions at six rearrangement sites were assigned. Within each subset, clonotype counts were normalized to sorted cell number, after which true diversity and Gini coefficients were computed with the tcR R package. The overlap coefficient, calculated on TCRB nucleotide sequences, was used to measure repertoire sharing. Not all clones reach the TCRdb copy of this immuneACCESS table, which keeps in-frame sequences only. Checked studies attribute under half of the gap to unresolved V genes and leave the rest unexplained. The V and J calls and the clone size are those of that table, but D and trimming were determined from the DNA. The sample records about 150,000 clones, around a tenth of which are singletons. The ten largest account for 0.45% to 0.6% of the sample.

Each donor gave one peripheral blood draw, approximately 0.11 L on average, collected into heparinised tubes. Naive, central memory, regulatory and stem cell-like memory CD4+ T cells were sorted on a BD FACSAria II using a panel including CD45RO, CCR7, CD25, CD127, CD95 and CD27. All sorted populations exceeded 95% purity. PBMCs were isolated immediately by Lymphoprep density gradient centrifugation and stained directly without culture. Samples were stained and sorted in pairs, with one healthy donor and one patient per experiment, so that batch effects were minimized. Specimen: central memory CD4+ T cells from blood. This receptor chain uses TRBV7-9 and TRBJ2-3, with TRBD2 matching 9 junction bases. The TCR comes from a man younger than 45 with type 1 diabetes. The encoded CDR3 is CASSFPPSGIPDTQYF. DNA sequence: TGTGCCAGCAGCTTTCCCCCTAGCGGGATTCCCGATACGCAGTATTTT.